The 9 T cell receptor beta chains below all came from one sample that was sequenced in a study of blood T cell repertoires in COVID-19. Measured with immunoSEQ multiplex PCR; TCRdb has only the in-frame clones, and not every one. The sample yields fewer than 35,000 clones, approximately 91% seen once. Input material: peripheral blood. The source of these receptors is a human donor with active COVID-19. The donor label of this sample is uncertain.

This rearrangement joins TRBV12-3 or TRBV12-4 to TRBJ1-5; a possible D gene is TRBD1 (6 bases). This CDR3 is built from 13 residues. Trimming removed 6 bases from V and 7 bases from J, with 13 bases in between. CDR3 sequence reads: CASSLTGQQPQHF. In DNA form, the CDR3 reads TGTGCCAGCAGCCTAACAGGGCAACAGCCCCAGCATTTT.

The chain recombines TRBV27 with TRBJ2-7; no definite D call. The length of the CDR3 is 14 residues. Germline V gene lookup returns CDR1 MNHEY and CDR2 SMNVEV (reference sequence). The germline V and J ends were trimmed by 5 bases and 5 bases, with 16 bases remaining between them. DNA for the CDR3: TGTGCCAGCAGTCAGAGGTCGGGTTCCGACGAGCAGTACTTC. It yields the protein CASSQRSGSDEQYF.

The chain employs TRBV27 and TRBJ2-7, with D perhaps matching TRBD1 (6 bases). The CDR3 contains 15 residues. From germline, CDR1 is MNHEY and CDR2 SMNVEV (reference sequence). Trimming took off 6 bases at V and 5 bases at J, with 20 bases between the two ends. The CDR3 DNA reads TGTGCCAGCAGCCGCCGAGGGGGTAACCTAGACGAGCAGTACTTC. Protein product: CASSRRGGNLDEQYF.

This clone came up once. V is TRBV19 and J is TRBJ2-7; 7 nucleotides match TRBD1. The CDR3 length is 14 residues. V lost 2 bases and J lost 3; bases outside the gene matches: 4. Germline-derived CDR1 and CDR2 are LNHDA and SQIVND (reference sequence). This CDR3 is CASSIRQGGYEQYF. The DNA for the CDR3 is TGTGCCAGTAGTATACGACAGGGTGGCTACGAGCAGTACTTC. The whole variable domain, remainder taken from reference TRBV19 and TRBJ2-7, is DGGITQSPKYLFRKEGQNVTLSCEQNLNHDAMYWYRQDPGQGLRLIYYSQIVNDFQKGDIAEGYSVSREKKESFPLTVTSAQKNPTAFYLCASSIRQGGYEQYFGPGTRLTVT.

This clone was picked up a small number of times. This rearrangement joins TRBV3-1 (or the pseudogene TRBV3-2) to TRBJ2-7; 10 bases align to TRBD1. CDR3 length: 14 residues. The V segment lost 4 bases and the J segment 4 bases; nucleotides outside the gene matches: 4. The germline V gene encodes CDR1 LGHDT and CDR2 YNNKEL (reference sequence). The CDR3, as DNA: TGTGCCAGCAGCCCCCGGACAGGGGGATACGAGCAGTACTTC. As protein: CASSPRTGGYEQYF.

The rearrangement links TRBV10-3 to TRBJ1-3; TRBD1 agrees at 7 bases. The CDR3 runs to 14 residues. With V trimmed by 6 bases and J by 4 bases, 6 bases remained unmatched. CDR1 and CDR2 (germline): ENHRY, SYGVKD. In DNA, the CDR3 is TGTGCCATCAGCGACAGGGAAGGGGGAAACACCATATATTTT. This sequence encodes CAISDREGGNTIYF.

The V call is TRBV7-3, the J call TRBJ2-3, with D tentatively TRBD2 (6 bases). In germline, CDR1 is SGHTA, CDR2 FQGTGA. The CDR3 is made up of 18 amino acids. Trimming took 2 bases from V and 0 from J, leaving 18 bases between them. CDR3 protein: CASSLGSGLARSTDTQYF. The CDR3 nucleotides read TGTGCCAGCAGCTTAGGGTCGGGGCTAGCGCGTAGCACAGATACGCAGTATTTT.

The chain uses TRBV6-5 and TRBJ2-5, with 7 bases fitting TRBD1. Per the germline V gene, CDR1 is MNHEY and CDR2 is SVGAGI. The J segment lost 6 bases and the V segment lost 10 bases, leaving 14 bases of the junction unmatched. The CDR3 is 14 residues long. CDR3 DNA sequence: TGTGCCACGGCCACGACAGGGTTCGTACAGACCCAGTACTTC. Translation gives CATATTGFVQTQYF.

V gene TRBV6-5 combines with J gene TRBJ2-3; 7 nucleotides match TRBD1. V shed 8 bases and J 4 bases; nucleotides not matched to a gene: 9. Germline assignment: CDR1 MNHEY and CDR2 SVGAGI. The CDR3 runs 14 residues. The CDR3, as DNA: TGTGCCAGCGGACTCCAGGGGGTGGCAGATACGCAGTATTTT. Translation: CASGLQGVADTQYF.